The following is a T cell receptor (beta chain) sequence with its context. Its antigen is not identified. This sample was taken from a study of cytomegalovirus exposure and HLA in healthy donors. Overall study results and limits: In vitro confirmation showed three CMV-associated chains to be CMV antigen specific. Most CMV-associated TCR beta chains appeared HLA-restricted in a later analysis. 150 to 200 TCR beta chains were listed as cytomegalovirus-associated. Later on, a genetic analysis was performed. It linked a missense variant in DCLRE1C with V- and J-gene trimming of TCR beta.

It was with 60 Vbeta and 13 Jbeta primers that the PCR ran. The protocol was immunoSEQ multiplex PCR, while the TCRdb copy is restricted to in-frame clones and leaves out a portion. The sample shows 95,000 to 150,000 clones, approximately 80% of them seen only once. The germline V gene has CDR1 SGHAT and CDR2 FQNNGV. The CDR3 has 14 residues. V dropped 5 bases and J dropped 9; count of bases not matched to a gene: 9. This receptor was identified in a middle-aged woman in good health and CMV-seronegative. Source material: PBMCs. The chain links TRBV11-2 to TRBJ2-1, with 8 positions matching TRBD2. The CDR3 here is CASSPLVAGSEQFF. CDR3 DNA sequence: TGTGCCAGCAGCCCCCTGGTAGCGGGGTCTGAGCAGTTCTTC.